The rows below give T cell receptor beta chains drawn from one sample of a study of blood T cell repertoires in COVID-19. Data came from immunoSEQ multiplex PCR; TCRdb stores just in-frame clones and leaves some out. Here the sample spans about 200,000 clones, 80% to 85% being singletons. The sequencing sample was made of PBMCs or T cells enriched from blood (not recorded which). The receptors were sampled from a man aged 40-55 years who had recovered from COVID-19. CDR3s include the opening cysteine and the closing phenylalanine or tryptophan. The D gene is left open where the match is weak. Clone sizes are given selectively: once, few, many, or a class where the clone is expanded.

. | . | TRBJ1-5 | TRBV3-1/TRBV3-2 | TGTGCCAGCAGCCGATCGGGTCAGCCCCAGCATTTT | CASSRSGQPQHF
TRBD1 | . | TRBJ1-2 | TRBV28 | TGTGCCAGCAGTTGGGGACAGGGACCTAACTATGGCTACACCTTC | CASSWGQGPNYGYTF
. | once | TRBJ1-6 | TRBV19 | TGTGCCAGTAATTCGGACAGAACGACCTATAATTCACCCCTCCACTTT | CASNSDRTTYNSPLHF
. | . | TRBJ2-3 | TRBV19 | TGTGCCAGTAGTACTCGGGCGGGATGGGATACGCAGTATTTT | CASSTRAGWDTQYF
. | . | TRBJ2-1 | TRBV4-1 | TGCGCCAGCAGCCAAGATATCGGGCAGGGCCGTGAGCAGTTCTTC | CASSQDIGQGREQFF
. | . | TRBJ1-1 | TRBV3-1/TRBV3-2 | TGTGCCAGCAGCCACCTACAGGGTGATACTGAAGCTTTCTTT | CASSHLQGDTEAFF
. | . | TRBJ2-3 | TRBV27 | TGTGCCAGCGCGGGTACGCAGTATTTT | CASAGTQYF
. | . | TRBJ1-1 | TRBV7-3 | TGTGCCAGCAGCTTAACGGGTAGACAAGAAGCTTTCTTT | CASSLTGRQEAFF
. | once | TRBJ1-2 | TRBV25-1 | TGTGCCAGCAGTGAAGGGGCAGTCTATGGCTACACCTTC | CASSEGAVYGYTF
. | . | TRBJ1-1 | TRBV7-9 | TGTGCCAGCAGCCCGGTCCCCAAGATGGGGGGGATGAACACTGAAGCTTTCTTT | CASSPVPKMGGMNTEAFF
TRBD1 | . | TRBJ1-6 | TRBV2 | TGTGCCAGCACCGGGACAGGGGATTCACCCCTCCACTTT | CASTGTGDSPLHF
. | . | TRBJ2-5 | TRBV5-8 | TGTGCCAGCAACTCCGACAGGCCCCAAGAGACCCAGTACTTC | CASNSDRPQETQYF
TRBD2 | . | TRBJ2-4 | TRBV18 | TGTGCCAGCTCACCTCATGCCCCCCAAGGGTACGGGAGGAACATTCAGTACTTC | CASSPHAPQGYGRNIQYF
. | . | TRBJ1-2 | TRBV4-3 | TGCGCCAGCAGCCAAGACAGGGGCGCGGCCTATGGCTACACCTTC | CASSQDRGAAYGYTF
TRBD1 | . | TRBJ2-6 | TRBV5-1 | TGCGCCAGCAGCCGACTCCCGGGACAGGGTAGGATCTACTCTGGGGCCAACGTCCTGACTTTC | CASSRLPGQGRIYSGANVLTF
. | . | TRBJ1-5 | TRBV5-1 | TGCGCCAGCAGCTTGAATGGGGAGAGCAATCAGCCCCAGCATTTT | CASSLNGESNQPQHF
TRBD1 | . | TRBJ1-5 | TRBV6-1 | TGTGCCAGCAGTGTCGGGACAGGGGGCGTGGATCAGCCCCAGCATTTT | CASSVGTGGVDQPQHF
. | few | TRBJ1-1 | TRBV4-3 | TGCGCCAGCAGCCCAGGGCACGGTGGCACTGAAGCTTTCTTT | CASSPGHGGTEAFF
. | . | TRBJ1-1 | TRBV4-1 | TGCGCCAGCAGCCTCGAGGCTCGGTTCGGCACTGAAGCTTTCTTT | CASSLEARFGTEAFF
. | once | TRBJ1-4 | TRBV7-2 | TGTGCCAGCAGCTTAGTGGCCAGTGTACCTAATGAAAAACTGTTTTTT | CASSLVASVPNEKLFF
. | . | TRBJ2-1 | TRBV7-9 | TGTGCCAGCAGCTTAGCGTCCTTCCCCGAGGATTTCTACAATGAGCAGTTCTTC | CASSLASFPEDFYNEQFF
. | . | TRBJ1-2 | TRBV7-8 | TGTGCCAGCAGCTTAGCGTTCCCGTATGGCTACACCTTC | CASSLAFPYGYTF
TRBD1 | . | TRBJ2-4 | TRBV25-1 | TGTGCCACTCAGGGGGAGAAAAACATTCAGTACTTC | CATQGEKNIQYF
. | . | TRBJ2-1 | TRBV28 | TGTGCCAGCAGTCCCCTAACGAATGAGCAGTTCTTC | CASSPLTNEQFF
. | . | TRBJ1-6 | TRBV5-6 | TGTGCCAGCAGCTCGTTAAATTCACCCCTCCACTTT | CASSSLNSPLHF
. | once | TRBJ1-2 | TRBV11-2 | TGTGCCATCAACGGGCAGGGGCATGGCTACACCTTC | CAINGQGHGYTF
TRBD1 | . | TRBJ1-3 | TRBV7-2 | TGTGCCAGCAGCGGGACAGCCCTGGGCTCTGGAAACACCATATATTTT | CASSGTALGSGNTIYF
TRBD2 | . | TRBJ2-2 | TRBV5-1 | TGCGCCAGCAGCCCCCTTTCTTCTAGCGGGGGGCCGAACACCGGGGAGCTGTTTTTT | CASSPLSSSGGPNTGELFF
. | . | TRBJ1-6 | TRBV4-2 | TGTGCCAGCAGCCAAGGGTCAGTTCGTTCACCCCTCCACTTT | CASSQGSVRSPLHF
. | . | TRBJ1-1 | TRBV18 | TGTGCCAGCTCACCGGACATTTCGAACACTGAAGCTTTCTTT | CASSPDISNTEAFF
TRBD1 | . | TRBJ1-2 | TRBV20-1 | TGCAGTGCTAGTCTGGCAGGGGGCGCAGGCTACACCTTC | CSASLAGGAGYTF
. | . | TRBJ1-2 | TRBV9 | TGTGCCAGCAGCGAGGGCAGGGGCAGGCCGGGCTACACCTTC | CASSEGRGRPGYTF
TRBD1 | few | TRBJ2-7 | TRBV5-1 | TGCGCCAGCAGTACGGGTGGGACAGGGGCGATGTACGAGCAGTACTTC | CASSTGGTGAMYEQYF
. | . | TRBJ1-2 | TRBV5-1 | TGCGCCAGCAGCTTAGGCGGGGGTTCGTTAAACTATGGCTACACCTTC | CASSLGGGSLNYGYTF
. | once | TRBJ1-1 | TRBV7-2 | TGTGCCAGCAGCAGGAGGGACCTGGACACTGAAGCTTTCTTT | CASSRRDLDTEAFF
TRBD1 | . | TRBJ1-1 | TRBV28 | TGTGCCAGCAGTCCGCTTCAGGGGGTATTGATGAACACTGAAGCTTTCTTT | CASSPLQGVLMNTEAFF
TRBD1 | . | TRBJ1-4 | TRBV9 | TGTGCCAGCAGCTTTACAGGGGACGAGTATGAAAAACTGTTTTTT | CASSFTGDEYEKLFF
TRBD2 | few | TRBJ2-1 | TRBV19 | TGTGCCAGTAGTATAGATGGGAGACTAGCGGGGCCTCCTGCGATCAACAATGAGCAGTTCTTC | CASSIDGRLAGPPAINNEQFF
. | . | TRBJ1-1 | TRBV29-1 | TGCAGCGTTGACACATCTACAGGGAGCACTGAAGCTTTCTTT | CSVDTSTGSTEAFF
. | few | TRBJ1-3 | TRBV3-1/TRBV3-2 | TGTGCCAGCAGCCAAGTCACCAGGGCTGGAAACACCATATATTTT | CASSQVTRAGNTIYF